Below, 5 T cell receptor beta chains from the same sample are listed, as sequenced in a study of T cells in Graves' hyperthyroidism and ophthalmopathy. Amplified TCR beta CDR3 regions derived from RNA transcripts. Carried out on the TCR CDR3, a first-round RT-PCR used the HTBI primer set. MiXCR, run by TCRdb on the multiplex PCR reads, gives a single entry per CDR3 protein. In the table there are hundreds of thousands of distinct CDR3 sequences, just over 35% of which are singletons. Sequenced: blood. Source of these receptors: a woman aged 40 to 50 with Graves' hyperthyroidism.

The chain recombines TRBV7-2 with TRBJ2-7; a possible D gene is TRBD2 (5 bases). This CDR3 contains 12 residues. Between the trimmed V and J ends, which lost 4 bases and 4 bases, there was a span of 8 bases. Germline V gives CDR1 SGHTA, CDR2 FQGNSA. The CDR3 coding sequence is TGTGCCAGCAGCTCCACTAGGTACGAGCAGTACTTC. Translated, it gives CASSSTRYEQYF.

In this sample, this clonotype turned up many times. The chain uses TRBV15 and TRBJ2-7, with 7 nucleotides matching TRBD2. This CDR3 spans 14 amino acids. V was clipped by 4 bases and J by 7 bases; unmatched bases: 10. The germline V gene has CDR1 LNHNV and CDR2 YYDKDF (reference sequence). CDR3: CATSIQRDRGEQYF. In DNA, the CDR3 is TGTGCCACCAGCATTCAGCGGGATCGGGGGGAGCAGTACTTC.

The rearrangement uses TRBV7-2 and TRBJ2-5; 8 bases fit TRBD1. There are 13 residues in the CDR3. V gave up 1 base and J gave up 12 bases; unmatched junction bases: 7. Germline CDR1 reads SGHTA; CDR2 reads FQGNSA. The CDR3 sequence: CASSLGQGAAEYF. CDR3 sequence (DNA): TGTGCCAGCAGCTTAGGTCAGGGGGCAGCTGAGTACTTC.

This clonotype was detected a few times. Here the CDR3 DNA reads TGTGCCAGCGCGCCCCAGGGTATGTACGAGCAGTACTTC. It specifies CASAPQGMYEQYF. V is TRBV6-5 and J is TRBJ2-7; possible D gene TRBD1, 5 bases. V lost 8 bases and J 4 bases, leaving 15 bases between the germline ends. The germline CDR1 and CDR2 sequences are MNHEY and SVGAGI. CDR3 length equals 13 residues.

This rearrangement joins TRBV7-2 to TRBJ2-7, with D maybe TRBD1 (5 bases). V lost 4 bases and J 4 bases, leaving 17 bases between the germline ends. CDR1 and CDR2 (germline): SGHTA, FQGNSA. The CDR3 has 15 amino acids. CDR3 region: CASSSPRQGNYEQYF. The CDR3 region has the DNA TGTGCCAGCAGCTCCCCGAGGCAGGGAAATTACGAGCAGTACTTC. The full variable domain, in which reference TRBV7-2 and TRBJ2-7 provide the parts outside the CDR3, is GAGVSQSPSNKVTEKGKDVELRCDPISGHTALYWYRQSLGQGLEFLIYFQGNSAPDKSGLPSDRFSAERTGGSVSTLTIQRTQQEDSAVYLCASSSPRQGNYEQYFGPGTRLTVT.